The 28 T cell receptor beta chains reported below all come from one sample, sequenced in a study of blood T cell repertoires in COVID-19. Measured with immunoSEQ multiplex PCR; TCRdb has only the in-frame clones, and not every one. This repertoire shows some 460,000 clones, 87% found once; its top ten account for approximately 0.7%. Sequenced input: PBMCs or T cells enriched from blood (not recorded which). The receptors stem from a woman aged 18-35 years who had recovered from COVID-19.

The chain couples TRBV6-5 to TRBJ2-5; D is ambiguous. With 0 bases removed from V and 5 bases from J, the gap between germline ends came to 10 bases. This CDR3 is built from 14 residues. Germline CDR1 MNHEY, CDR2 SVGAGI. Written as DNA, the CDR3 is TGTGCCAGCAGTTACTCAGCTAACCGGGAGACCCAGTACTTC. Translated, it gives CASSYSANRETQYF.

The chain is built from TRBV9 and TRBJ1-1, with a weak D call TRBD1 (6 bases). CDR1 and CDR2 (germline): SGDLS, YYNGEE. CDR3 length equals 15 residues. Between the trimmed V and J ends, which lost 1 base and 3 bases, there was a span of 13 bases. The CDR3 DNA reads as TGTGCCAGCAGCGTATTCGGACAGCCCCACACTGAAGCTTTCTTT. Protein product: CASSVFGQPHTEAFF.

The V and J genes are TRBV3-1 (or the pseudogene TRBV3-2) and TRBJ2-1, with D possibly TRBD1 on 6 matching bases. The CDR3 spans 15 residues. Trimming shortened V by 4 bases and J by 5 bases, and 15 bases separated the two germline ends. Germline CDR1 is LGHDT and CDR2 is YNNKEL (reference sequence). The CDR3 DNA follows: TGTGCCAGCAGCCCATTTGGACAGACCAACAATGAGCAGTTCTTC. It codes for CASSPFGQTNNEQFF.

With regard to this clone: This same CDR3 is encoded by further DNA sequences in the sample. The gene calls are TRBV5-1 and TRBJ2-5; 9 bases align to TRBD2. This CDR3 is built from 14 residues. With 3 bases clipped from V and 2 bases from J, the junction kept 2 bases outside the gene matches. Germline loops: CDR1 SGHRS, CDR2 YFSETQ. The CDR3, as DNA: TGCGCCAGCAGCTCCAGCGGGGGGCAAGAGACCCAGTACTTC. It encodes CASSSSGGQETQYF.

This sequence joins TRBV3-1 (or the pseudogene TRBV3-2) and TRBJ1-2; D is undetermined. V was trimmed by 2 bases and J by 2 bases, leaving 12 bases between them. The CDR3 extends over 15 amino acids. The germline V gene has CDR1 LGHDT and CDR2 YNNKEL (reference sequence). The CDR3 spells CASSQLDVSNYGYTF. In DNA form, the CDR3 reads TGTGCCAGCAGCCAATTAGATGTGTCCAACTATGGCTACACCTTC.

The V call is TRBV3-1 (or the pseudogene TRBV3-2), the J call TRBJ1-2; possible D gene TRBD1, 5 bases. The V gene lost 4 bases and the J gene lost 3 bases, with 12 bases spanning the gap. This CDR3 has 14 residues. Germline assignment: CDR1 LGHDT and CDR2 YNNKEL (reference sequence). Here the CDR3 reads CASSPAGRYYGYTF. The DNA of the CDR3 is TGTGCCAGCAGCCCCGCGGGGCGCTACTATGGCTACACCTTC.

This chain uses TRBV5-1 with TRBJ2-5; a possible D gene is TRBD1 (5 bases). Trimming removed 2 bases at V and 4 bases at J, with 9 bases between. Germline V gene sequence: CDR1 SGHRS, CDR2 YFSETQ. This CDR3 has 13 residues. This CDR3 reads CASSFDSPETQYF. The CDR3 nucleotides are TGCGCCAGCAGCTTCGACAGTCCAGAGACCCAGTACTTC.

The CDR3 region has the DNA TGTGCCAGCAGCGTGGCGACAGGAAACACCATATATTTT. Protein sequence: CASSVATGNTIYF. This sequence joins TRBV12-3 or TRBV12-4 and TRBJ1-3, with unresolved D. The V end lost 6 bases, the J end lost 4 bases, and 10 bases lay between the germline ends. The CDR3 has 13 residues.

The count of this clone is one. The rearrangement uses TRBV6-5 and TRBJ1-2; a possible D gene is TRBD1 (5 bases). CDR1 is MNHEY, CDR2 SVGAGI, per germline. Deletions cut 5 bases from V and 3 bases from J, with 10 bases between. This CDR3 has 13 residues. CDR3 nucleotides: TGTGCCAGCAGTAATGGACAAGACTATGGCTACACCTTC. Amino acid sequence: CASSNGQDYGYTF.

Here the CDR3 DNA reads TGTGCCAGCAGTGGACAGGGTGGGTCCTACGAGCAGTACTTC. Its translation is CASSGQGGSYEQYF. V and J are TRBV28 and TRBJ2-7; 8 bases line up with TRBD1. Germline loops: CDR1 MDHEN, CDR2 SYDVKM. The CDR3 contains 14 residues. Germline trimming cut 5 bases from V and 1 base from J; bases unmatched to any gene: 4.

J is TRBJ2-1 and V is TRBV24-1; 7 bases match TRBD2. The CDR3 is 18 amino acids. Trimming removed 5 bases from V and 8 bases from J; junction bases left unmatched: 20. Germline lookup yields CDR1 KGHDR and CDR2 SFDVKD. The CDR3 DNA is TGTGCCACCAGTGGGCGGCGGGAGACAGTTGCTACATGGGATGAGCAGTTCTTC. Its protein product is CATSGRRETVATWDEQFF.

The V gene is TRBV5-5, the J gene TRBJ2-5; 8 bases align to TRBD2. CDR3 size: 14 residues. V gave up 0 bases and J gave up 5 bases; unmatched junction bases: 3. Germline V gene data show CDR1 as SGHKS and CDR2 as YYEKEE (reference sequence). The DNA for the CDR3 is TGTGCCAGCAGCTTGGCGGGAGGGCCGGAGACCCAGTACTTC. Translation gives CASSLAGGPETQYF.

The genes are TRBV30 and TRBJ1-6; D is unresolved. The CDR3 is 14 residues long. With 0 bases removed from V and 10 bases from J, the gap between germline ends came to 13 bases. Per the germline V gene, CDR1 is GTSNPN and CDR2 is SVGIG (reference sequence). The CDR3 sequence: CAWSVPDQESPLHF. The CDR3 DNA reads TGTGCCTGGAGTGTACCCGACCAGGAATCACCCCTCCACTTT.

The chain recombines TRBV30 with TRBJ1-2, with D perhaps TRBD1 (5 bases). Trimming cost V 1 base and J 3 bases, with 6 bases left between them. The V gene's germline CDR1 is GTSNPN and CDR2 SVGIG (reference sequence). CDR3 length: 12 amino acids. CDR3 amino acids: CAWSAGDYGYTF. CDR3 sequence (DNA): TGTGCCTGGAGTGCGGGGGACTATGGCTACACCTTC.

The rearrangement links TRBV20-1 to TRBJ2-3, with D unclear. Germline CDR1 and CDR2: DFQATT and SNEGSKA (reference sequence). The CDR3 is 11 residues long. Between the trimmed V and J ends, which lost 3 bases and 4 bases, there was a span of 5 bases. CDR3 in amino acids: CSASGADTQYF. The CDR3, as DNA: TGCAGTGCTAGTGGAGCAGATACGCAGTATTTT.

The chain joins TRBV24-1 to TRBJ1-1, with D possibly TRBD1 on 6 matching bases. V lost 9 bases to trimming and J lost 0 bases, with 10 bases between them. The CDR3 sequence is 13 residues long. Germline CDR1 KGHDR, CDR2 SFDVKD. Here the CDR3 reads CATSGDLNTEAFF. CDR3 nucleotide sequence: TGTGCCACCTCAGGGGACCTGAACACTGAAGCTTTCTTT.

V and J are TRBV28 and TRBJ1-4; TRBD1 aligns across 8 bases. Germline V gives CDR1 MDHEN, CDR2 SYDVKM. The J segment lost 0 bases and the V segment lost 6 bases, leaving 3 bases of the junction unmatched. The CDR3 spans 15 residues. The CDR3 DNA reads TGTGCCAGCAGCCTACAGGGGGCAACTAATGAAAAACTGTTTTTT. It codes for CASSLQGATNEKLFF.

The chain's CDR3 is CASSPSGLDNEQFF. The CDR3 coding sequence is TGTGCCAGCTCACCCAGCGGCTTGGACAATGAGCAGTTCTTC. The chain couples TRBV18 to TRBJ2-1; weak D call: TRBD2 (5 bases). With 3 bases removed from V and 5 bases from J, the gap between germline ends came to 11 bases. The length of the CDR3 is 14 residues. CDR1 is KGHSH and CDR2 is LQKENI in the germline V gene. Using reference TRBV18 and TRBJ2-1 for the parts outside the CDR3, the full variable domain is NAGVMQNPRHLVRRRGQEARLRCSPMKGHSHVYWYRQLPEEGLKFMVYLQKENIIDESGMPKERFSAEFPKEGPSILRIQQVVRGDSAAYFCASSPSGLDNEQFFGPGTRLTVL.

This clone was seen just once. This rearrangement joins TRBV28 to TRBJ2-2, with D possibly being TRBD2 (6 bases). Trimming cost V 2 bases and J 6 bases, with 7 bases left between them. The CDR3 is 13 amino acids. CDR1 and CDR2 (germline): MDHEN, SYDVKM. CDR3 amino acids: CASSLGGPGELFF. The CDR3 nucleotides are TGTGCCAGCAGTTTAGGAGGGCCCGGGGAGCTGTTTTTT.

This clone showed up just once. V gene TRBV4-1 combines with J gene TRBJ1-4; perhaps TRBD1 as D (5 bases). Germline lookup yields CDR1 MGHRA and CDR2 YSYEKL. Trimming left V 2 bases short and J 7 bases short, with 17 bases between. The CDR3 has 16 amino acids. The CDR3 sequence is CASSQPMGLVSEKLFF. Here the CDR3 DNA reads TGCGCCAGCAGCCAACCGATGGGACTTGTAAGTGAAAAACTGTTTTTT.

This rearrangement joins TRBV10-3 to TRBJ1-6; D might be TRBD1 (5 bases). V was clipped by 8 bases and J by 1 base, with 9 bases between them. Germline loops: CDR1 ENHRY, CDR2 SYGVKD. There are 14 residues in the CDR3. CDR3 amino acids: CAIAGTSYNSPLHF. DNA for the CDR3: TGTGCCATCGCCGGGACTTCCTATAATTCACCCCTCCACTTT.

CDR3 protein: CAWSGEDNQPQHF. The CDR3 nucleotides are TGTGCCTGGAGTGGCGAGGACAATCAGCCCCAGCATTTT. This chain links TRBV30 with TRBJ1-5, with D unclear. The CDR3 totals 13 residues. Trimming left V 1 base short and J 3 bases short, with 7 bases between. The germline CDR1 and CDR2 sequences are GTSNPN and SVGIG (reference sequence).

The J gene is TRBJ2-7, the V gene TRBV28, with 7 bases fitting TRBD2. Per the germline V gene, CDR1 is MDHEN and CDR2 is SYDVKM. The CDR3 contains 14 residues. V lost 3 bases to trimming and J lost 4 bases; unmatched junction nucleotides: 6. CDR3 sequence: CASSFLRAGYEQYF. In DNA, the CDR3 is TGTGCCAGCAGTTTCCTTCGAGCGGGGTACGAGCAGTACTTC.

The gene calls are TRBV18 and TRBJ2-3, with TRBD2 identical over 9 bases. V shed 5 bases, J shed 0 bases, and the junction held 6 bases outside the gene matches. CDR3 length: 16 residues. CDR1 is KGHSH, CDR2 LQKENI, per germline. The CDR3 here is CASSLLAGSSTDTQYF. Here the CDR3 DNA reads TGTGCCAGCTCATTACTAGCGGGCTCTAGCACAGATACGCAGTATTTT. The entire variable domain, with the rest obtained from reference TRBV18 and TRBJ2-3, is as follows: NAGVMQNPRHLVRRRGQEARLRCSPMKGHSHVYWYRQLPEEGLKFMVYLQKENIIDESGMPKERFSAEFPKEGPSILRIQQVVRGDSAAYFCASSLLAGSSTDTQYFGPGTRLTVL.

J is TRBJ2-7 and V is TRBV6-5, with 8 bases that match TRBD1. CDR1 and CDR2 from the germline V gene are MNHEY and SVGAGI. Unmatched junction bases numbered 9, after V lost 5 bases and J lost 3 bases. This CDR3 comprises 15 residues. CDR3 protein: CASSPGTGGDYEQYF. CDR3 coding DNA: TGTGCCAGCAGTCCGGGGACAGGAGGTGACTACGAGCAGTACTTC.

J is TRBJ1-2 and V is TRBV5-1, with 8 positions matching TRBD1. The CDR3 is 15 amino acids. The J segment lost 3 bases and the V segment lost 2 bases, leaving 6 bases of the junction unmatched. The V gene's germline CDR1 is SGHRS and CDR2 YFSETQ. CDR3 sequence reads: CASSFTTGAHYGYTF. In nucleotides, the CDR3 is TGCGCCAGCAGCTTTACGACAGGGGCCCACTATGGCTACACCTTC.

This clone was observed a single time. This sequence joins TRBV2 and TRBJ1-2; D possibly corresponds to TRBD1 (6 bases). Trimming removed 7 bases at V and 3 bases at J, with 18 bases between. The CDR3 is 15 amino acids. CDR1 is SNHLY, CDR2 FYNNEI, per germline. CDR3 sequence: CASISGDYRYYGYTF. CDR3 DNA sequence: TGTGCCAGCATCTCAGGGGATTATCGGTACTATGGCTACACCTTC. The variable domain in full, completed from reference TRBV2 and TRBJ1-2, reads EPEVTQTPSHQVTQMGQEVILRCVPISNHLYFYWYRQILGQKVEFLVSFYNNEISEKSEIFDDQFSVERPDGSNFTLKIRSTKLEDSAMYFCASISGDYRYYGYTFGSGTRLTVV.

This clone showed up just once. The rearrangement joins TRBV5-1 to TRBJ2-5; the match to TRBD2 covers 12 bases. CDR1 is SGHRS and CDR2 is YFSETQ in the germline V gene. The ends lost 4 bases at V and 5 bases at J; junction bases unmatched: 6. CDR3 length: 15 residues. The DNA for the CDR3 is TGCGCCAGCAGCCGGACTAGCGGGGAGTGGGAGACCCAGTACTTC. It specifies CASSRTSGEWETQYF.